The 27 T cell receptor beta chains listed next were all sequenced from one sample in a study of blood T cell repertoires in COVID-19. Profiling relied on immunoSEQ multiplex PCR, and the TCRdb table lists in-frame clones only, not all of them. The sample gives about 260,000 clones, around 91% of which show up once; 2.4% is in the top ten. The sequencing sample was made of PBMCs or T cells enriched from blood (not recorded which). These receptors all come from a woman in her late teens or twenties who had recovered from COVID-19.

The V and J genes are TRBV4-1 and TRBJ1-5; 7 bases map to TRBD1. The CDR3 is 16 residues long. The germline gives CDR1 MGHRA, CDR2 YSYEKL. V trimming: 3 bases; J trimming: 7 bases; junction bases outside the gene matches: 12. The CDR3 loop reads CASSQPIQGRWQPQHF. DNA for the CDR3: TGCGCCAGCAGCCAGCCGATACAGGGGAGGTGGCAGCCCCAGCATTTT.

V usage is TRBV10-1 and J usage is TRBJ1-2, with D maybe TRBD1 (6 bases). V lost 4 bases and J lost 2, with 11 bases in between. Per germline, CDR1 WNHNN and CDR2 SYGVQD (reference sequence). The length of the CDR3 is 14 residues. CDR3 sequence: CASSAAGANYGYTF. Here the CDR3 DNA reads TGCGCCAGCAGTGCCGCAGGGGCGAACTATGGCTACACCTTC.

The chain combines TRBV5-4 with TRBJ2-5; 7 nucleotides line up with TRBD1. V lost 4 bases, J lost 5 bases, and 14 bases stayed unmatched. The length of the CDR3 is 16 residues. Germline lookup yields CDR1 SGHNT and CDR2 YYREEE (reference sequence). The CDR3 nucleotides are TGTGCCAGCAGCCCGGGACAGACATATACCGTCGAGACCCAGTACTTC. Protein: CASSPGQTYTVETQYF.

Turning to this clone: This sample also contains other DNA sequences that code for the same CDR3. This chain uses TRBV28 with TRBJ1-5, with 8 bases lining up with TRBD1. This CDR3 is built from 14 residues. CDR1 MDHEN and CDR2 SYDVKM come from the germline V gene. After removal of 2 bases from V and 5 bases from J, the junction contained 2 bases not matched to a gene. In DNA form, the CDR3 reads TGTGCCAGCAGTTTAGGACAGGGCGATCAGCCCCAGCATTTT. It is translated as CASSLGQGDQPQHF.

This rearrangement joins TRBV3-1 (or the pseudogene TRBV3-2) to TRBJ2-7; maybe TRBD2 (5 bases). The germline V and J ends were trimmed by 2 bases and 1 base, with 9 bases remaining between them. This CDR3 spans 14 amino acids. Germline V lookup: CDR1 LGHDT, CDR2 YNNKEL (reference sequence). The chain's CDR3 is CASSQSSRSYEQYF. CDR3 coding DNA: TGTGCCAGCAGCCAATCTAGCAGATCCTACGAGCAGTACTTC.

The chain uses TRBV19 and TRBJ1-5, with 8 bases fitting TRBD1. J lost 2 bases, V lost 7 bases, and 7 bases had no gene match. There are 15 residues in the CDR3. Germline V gives CDR1 LNHDA, CDR2 SQIVND (reference sequence). Written as DNA, the CDR3 is TGTGCCAGTAATCCGGACAGGGAGCGCAATCAGCCCCAGCATTTT. Translating it yields CASNPDRERNQPQHF.

This clone appeared a few times. The chain is built from TRBV29-1 and TRBJ1-1; D not certain. V lost 3 bases and J lost 4, with 15 bases in between. Germline CDR1 is SQVTM and CDR2 is ANQGSEA. CDR3 length equals 14 residues. The chain's CDR3 is CSVDKRLISTEAFF. As DNA, the CDR3 is TGCAGCGTTGATAAACGCCTCATCAGCACTGAAGCTTTCTTT.

The chain links TRBV5-1 to TRBJ2-5, with 10 bases lining up with TRBD2. The germline CDR1 and CDR2 sequences are SGHRS and YFSETQ. This CDR3 is built from 16 residues. V gave up 5 bases and J gave up 5 bases; unmatched junction bases: 12. Written as DNA, the CDR3 is TGCGCCAGCAGTTCATCTAGCGGGGGTCGATGGGAGACCCAGTACTTC. Amino acid sequence: CASSSSSGGRWETQYF.

CDR3 nucleotides: TGTGCCATCAGGGAGACAGACATGAACACTGAAGCTTTCTTT. Protein sequence: CAIRETDMNTEAFF. The chain combines TRBV10-3 with TRBJ1-1; weak D call: TRBD1 (5 bases). Germline V gene data show CDR1 as ENHRY and CDR2 as SYGVKD. Trimming cost V 6 bases and J 0 bases, with 11 bases left between them. The CDR3 is 14 residues long.

Concerning this clone itself: A read error may account for a junction end that differs from germline. V and J are TRBV7-7 and TRBJ2-1; 12 nucleotides align to TRBD2. This CDR3 is built from 15 residues. The germline CDR1 and CDR2 sequences are SSHAT and FNYEAQ (reference sequence). CDR3 nucleotides: TGTGCTAGCAGCCCGGGACTAGCGGGTAATGGTGAGCAGTTCTTC. It yields the protein CASSPGLAGNGEQFF.

The chain combines TRBV5-4 with TRBJ1-2; perhaps TRBD1 as D (6 bases). Trimming removed 0 bases from V and 3 bases from J, with 6 bases in between. The length of the CDR3 is 13 residues. CDR1 and CDR2 from the germline V gene are SGHNT and YYREEE (reference sequence). The CDR3 DNA is TGTGCCAGCAGCTTGGGACAGGACTATGGCTACACCTTC. It codes for CASSLGQDYGYTF.

This clone was seen more than once but under ten times. The chain recombines TRBV5-4 with TRBJ2-2, with no clear D. This CDR3 has 15 residues. V was trimmed by 2 bases and J by 2 bases, leaving 10 bases between them. CDR1 SGHNT and CDR2 YYREEE come from the germline V gene (reference sequence). The CDR3 sequence: CASSFQQINTGELFF. DNA of the CDR3: TGTGCCAGCAGCTTTCAACAGATAAACACCGGGGAGCTGTTTTTT.

This clone is medium-sized in the sample. This chain joins TRBV27 and TRBJ2-7; possible D gene TRBD2, 5 bases. The CDR3 extends over 19 amino acids. V lost 3 bases and J lost 3, with 27 bases in between. CDR1 MNHEY and CDR2 SMNVEV come from the germline V gene (reference sequence). As DNA, the CDR3 is TGTGCCAGCAGTTTTACCTCAACCGGTCCTGCGGGCGTAGACTACGAGCAGTACTTC. Translating it yields CASSFTSTGPAGVDYEQYF.

This clone was seen only a few times. V usage is TRBV30 and J usage is TRBJ1-1; the D is unclear. V shed 4 bases and J shed 6 bases, with 12 bases lying between them. The CDR3 extends over 12 amino acids. Germline loops: CDR1 GTSNPN, CDR2 SVGIG (reference sequence). Here the CDR3 DNA reads TGTGCCTGGATCTCTGCGCGCGCTGAAGCTTTCTTT. Its translation is CAWISARAEAFF. The whole variable domain, filled in from reference TRBV30 and TRBJ1-1, reads SQTIHQWPATLVQPVGSPLSLECTVEGTSNPNLYWYRQAAGRGLQLLFYSVGIGQISSEVPQNLSASRPQDRQFILSSKKLLLSDSGFYLCAWISARAEAFFGQGTRLTVV.

The chain's CDR3 is CASRGGLYNEQFF. CDR3 in DNA: TGTGCCAGTAGAGGGGGCCTCTACAATGAGCAGTTCTTC. The chain joins TRBV19 to TRBJ2-1, with 7 positions matching TRBD1. The J segment lost 3 bases and the V segment lost 6 bases, leaving 2 bases of the junction unmatched. This CDR3 has 13 residues. The germline CDR1 and CDR2 sequences are LNHDA and SQIVND (reference sequence). Looking up the rest from reference TRBV19 and TRBJ2-1 gives the full variable domain: DGGITQSPKYLFRKEGQNVTLSCEQNLNHDAMYWYRQDPGQGLRLIYYSQIVNDFQKGDIAEGYSVSREKKESFPLTVTSAQKNPTAFYLCASRGGLYNEQFFGPGTRLTVL.

The chain links TRBV4-1 to TRBJ1-1; 8 bases are shared with TRBD1. The ends lost 1 base at V and 1 base at J; junction bases unmatched: 11. CDR3 length equals 18 residues. Looked up from germline, CDR1 is MGHRA and CDR2 is YSYEKL. The CDR3 region is CASSQGVGAGQANTEAFF. The DNA for the CDR3 is TGCGCCAGCAGCCAAGGAGTGGGGGCGGGACAGGCGAACACTGAAGCTTTCTTT.

This sequence joins TRBV7-6 and TRBJ2-2, with 9 bases that match TRBD2. The V segment lost 1 base and the J segment 7 bases; nucleotides outside the gene matches: 7. Per the germline V gene, CDR1 is SGHVS and CDR2 is FNYEAQ. The CDR3 is 16 residues long. The CDR3 DNA is TGTGCCAGCAGCTTAGAGCTAGCGGGGAGCGGCGGGGAGCTGTTTTTT. It codes for CASSLELAGSGGELFF.

The rearrangement joins TRBV6-5 to TRBJ1-6; 8 positions agree with TRBD1. With 2 bases clipped from V and 11 bases from J, the junction kept 2 bases outside the gene matches. CDR3 size: 13 residues. Germline V CDR1 and CDR2: MNHEY, SVGAGI. The CDR3 bases are TGTGCCAGCAGTTACCAGGGGGCGACACCCCTCCACTTT. It translates to CASSYQGATPLHF.

The gene calls are TRBV20-1 and TRBJ1-1, with 7 bases lining up with TRBD1. The ends lost 3 bases at V and 3 bases at J; junction bases unmatched: 4. The CDR3 extends over 13 amino acids. Germline CDR1 is DFQATT and CDR2 is SNEGSKA (reference sequence). The CDR3 sequence is CSASGQGDTEAFF. DNA of the CDR3: TGCAGTGCTAGTGGTCAGGGGGACACTGAAGCTTTCTTT.

This chain joins TRBV7-8 and TRBJ2-7; the D gene is possibly TRBD2 (6 bases). V lost 2 bases to trimming and J lost 4 bases, with 21 bases between them. This CDR3 comprises 17 residues. From germline, CDR1 is SGHVS and CDR2 FQNEAQ. The CDR3 reads CASSLTASGRGNYEQYF. In DNA form, the CDR3 reads TGTGCCAGCAGCTTAACGGCGTCGGGGCGGGGAAATTACGAGCAGTACTTC.

The rearrangement joins TRBV10-3 to TRBJ2-5, with 7 bases aligning to TRBD1. Trimming cost V 4 bases and J 2 bases; bases outside gene matches: 4. Germline loops: CDR1 ENHRY, CDR2 SYGVKD. The CDR3 runs to 14 residues. Here the CDR3 reads CAISAGRGQETQYF. The CDR3 region has the DNA TGTGCCATCAGTGCCGGCAGGGGGCAAGAGACCCAGTACTTC.

The chain combines TRBV25-1 with TRBJ1-4; tentatively, D is TRBD1 (5 bases). This CDR3 region has 16 residues. CDR1 MGHDK and CDR2 SYGVNS come from the germline V gene. V was cut by 3 bases and J by 0 bases, with 11 bases left in between. The CDR3 protein is CASSDAGKATNEKLFF. Written as DNA, the CDR3 is TGTGCCAGCAGTGACGCAGGGAAGGCAACTAATGAAAAACTGTTTTTT.

The chain couples TRBV10-3 to TRBJ1-5, with no clear D. Trimming took 0 bases from V and 7 from J, leaving 10 bases between them. There are 14 residues in the CDR3. Germline V gene data show CDR1 as ENHRY and CDR2 as SYGVKD. The CDR3 reads CAISESLGDQPQHF. Here the CDR3 DNA reads TGTGCCATCAGTGAGTCGCTAGGCGACCAGCCCCAGCATTTT.

J is TRBJ1-5 and V is TRBV4-2; D is unclear. The CDR3 runs 17 residues. Germline CDR1 reads LGHNA; CDR2 reads YNFKEQ. The V end was cut by 0 bases, the J end by 0 bases, with 12 bases between. CDR3 nucleotides: TGTGCCAGCAGCCAAGATCTGTCCTATACTAGCAATCAGCCCCAGCATTTT. The encoded protein is CASSQDLSYTSNQPQHF.

The gene calls are TRBV25-1 and TRBJ2-7; a possible D gene is TRBD1 (5 bases). The CDR3 totals 14 residues. From germline, CDR1 is MGHDK and CDR2 SYGVNS. Trimming removed 0 bases at V and 3 bases at J, with 9 bases between. The DNA of the CDR3 is TGTGCCAGCAGTGAATATGGGGCGCTCTACGAGCAGTACTTC. Protein sequence: CASSEYGALYEQYF.

V is TRBV5-1 and J is TRBJ1-1, with D hard to call. The germline gives CDR1 SGHRS, CDR2 YFSETQ. The ends were cut back, 3 bases at V and 3 bases at J, with 18 bases in the middle. The CDR3 totals 16 residues. The CDR3 DNA is TGCGCCAGCAGCTGGGGAAATAGAGGGTCGGACACTGAAGCTTTCTTT. Translating gives CASSWGNRGSDTEAFF.

The V and J genes are TRBV7-2 and TRBJ2-3; 11 bases are a match to TRBD2. This CDR3 has 16 amino acids. V trimming: 1 base; J trimming: 0 bases; junction bases outside the gene matches: 0. Germline CDR1 and CDR2: SGHTA and FQGNSA. CDR3 bases: TGTGCCAGCAGCTTAGGACTAGCGGGGAGCACAGATACGCAGTATTTT. Amino acid sequence: CASSLGLAGSTDTQYF.